The 19 T cell receptor beta chains below come from one sample, sequenced in a study of blood T cell repertoires in COVID-19. This table comes from immunoSEQ multiplex PCR, and its TCRdb copy is limited to in-frame clones, with some not included. The sample includes 60,000 to 75,000 clones, 86% of them seen just once. The specimen sequenced was peripheral blood. These receptors originate from a man younger than 40 with acute or convalescent COVID-19.

The chain combines TRBV19 with TRBJ1-2; TRBD1 agrees at 9 bases. The germline gives CDR1 LNHDA, CDR2 SQIVND (reference sequence). The CDR3 length is 14 residues. With 4 bases clipped from V and 4 bases from J, the junction kept 4 bases outside the gene matches. CDR3 bases: TGTGCCAGTAGTACGGACAGGGGCGGCTATGGCTACACCTTC. Translation: CASSTDRGGYGYTF.

The gene calls are TRBV29-1 and TRBJ2-1; the D gene is possibly TRBD2 (6 bases). V was trimmed by 0 bases and J by 0 bases, leaving 12 bases between them. CDR3 length: 16 amino acids. CDR1 is SQVTM, CDR2 ANQGSEA, per germline. CDR3 protein: CSVEEASAYSYNEQFF. The CDR3 DNA sequence: TGCAGCGTTGAAGAGGCTAGCGCTTACTCCTACAATGAGCAGTTCTTC.

This clone was counted between two and nine times. J is TRBJ1-1 and V is TRBV12-3 or TRBV12-4; 7 bases map to TRBD1. With V trimmed by 4 bases and J by 6 bases, 5 bases remained unmatched. The CDR3 totals 13 residues. CDR3 DNA: TGTGCCAGCAGTTCCCACAGGGGCGCTGAAGCTTTCTTT. Its translation: CASSSHRGAEAFF.

V usage is TRBV30 and J usage is TRBJ2-1; D perhaps matches TRBD2 (5 bases). Trimming cost V 4 bases and J 5 bases, with 18 bases left between them. Germline CDR1 reads GTSNPN; CDR2 reads SVGIG (reference sequence). The CDR3 length is 15 residues. CDR3 region: CAWIIPRGVDNEQFF. DNA of the CDR3: TGTGCCTGGATCATCCCCCGGGGTGTAGACAATGAGCAGTTCTTC.

A single count supports this clone. V is TRBV3-1 (or the pseudogene TRBV3-2) and J is TRBJ2-2, with TRBD2 identical over 9 bases. The CDR3 extends over 16 amino acids. The V and J ends lost 2 bases and 9 bases, in that order; junction bases with no gene match: 10. The V gene's germline CDR1 is LGHDT and CDR2 YNNKEL (reference sequence). The chain's CDR3 is CASSQRTLGLARELFF. The CDR3 DNA reads TGTGCCAGCAGCCAACGGACTTTGGGACTAGCCCGGGAGCTGTTTTTT.

This clone was detected a few times. This chain connects TRBV5-1 to TRBJ2-3; 8 bases map to TRBD1. This CDR3 region has 15 residues. The junction had 11 bases not matched to a gene; V was cut back by 7 bases and J by 4 bases. From germline, CDR1 is SGHRS and CDR2 YFSETQ. The CDR3 protein is CASLRLNRGADTQYF. Written as DNA, the CDR3 is TGCGCCAGCCTCCGCCTGAACAGGGGGGCAGATACGCAGTATTTT.

V usage is TRBV14 and J usage is TRBJ1-1, with a weak D call TRBD1 (6 bases). Germline-derived CDR1 and CDR2 are SGHDN and FVKESK. V lost 4 bases to trimming and J lost 7 bases, with 19 bases between them. The CDR3 contains 15 residues. CDR3 protein: CASSPHPGQLLEAFF. DNA for the CDR3: TGTGCCAGCAGCCCGCACCCGGGACAACTCCTTGAAGCTTTCTTT.

This chain joins TRBV19 and TRBJ1-2; TRBD1 matches at 8 bases. This CDR3 is built from 15 residues. Germline CDR1 LNHDA, CDR2 SQIVND (reference sequence). Unmatched junction bases numbered 12, after V lost 4 bases and J lost 8 bases. As DNA, the CDR3 is TGTGCCAGTAGTACGACAGGGGCTTCAGGAGGAGGCTACACCTTC. Protein product: CASSTTGASGGGYTF.

J is TRBJ1-2 and V is TRBV4-1; 7 nucleotides align to TRBD1. The germline gives CDR1 MGHRA, CDR2 YSYEKL. The CDR3 extends over 15 amino acids. After removal of 1 base from V and 4 bases from J, the junction contained 6 bases not matched to a gene. The CDR3 coding sequence is TGCGCCAGCAGCCAAGGAGTACAGGGGCTCTATGGCTACACCTTC. It translates to CASSQGVQGLYGYTF.

The genes are TRBV12-3 or TRBV12-4 and TRBJ2-7; D may be TRBD1 (5 bases). The CDR3 has 13 residues. V gave up 5 bases and J gave up 6 bases, with 14 bases separating them. The CDR3 protein is CASSQQSDSEQYV. CDR3 DNA: TGTGCCAGCAGTCAACAGTCAGACAGCGAGCAGTACGTC.

J is TRBJ1-1 and V is TRBV19; D uncertain. Germline values: CDR1 LNHDA, CDR2 SQIVND (reference sequence). V shed 4 bases and J shed 4 bases, with 10 bases lying between them. This CDR3 region has 13 residues. The CDR3 nucleotides read TGTGCCAGTAGTACGGACTCGGGCACTGAAGCTTTCTTT. Protein: CASSTDSGTEAFF.

This chain links TRBV11-2 with TRBJ1-1, with D possibly TRBD1 on 5 matching bases. There are 14 residues in the CDR3. Trimming stripped 3 bases from V and 5 bases from J, with 13 bases between. Looked up from germline, CDR1 is SGHAT and CDR2 is FQNNGV. DNA for the CDR3: TGTGCCAGCAGCTTCCCGTCAGGGTCGACTGAAGCTTTCTTT. It codes for CASSFPSGSTEAFF. Based on the CDR3 plus reference TRBV11-2 and TRBJ1-1, the full variable domain is EAGVAQSPRYKIIEKRQSVAFWCNPISGHATLYWYQQILGQGPKLLIQFQNNGVVDDSQLPKDRFSAERLKGVDSTLKIQPAKLEDSAVYLCASSFPSGSTEAFFGQGTRLTVV.

The chain combines TRBV7-6 with TRBJ2-2; 9 bases align to TRBD1. This CDR3 is built from 17 residues. The germline gives CDR1 SGHVS, CDR2 FNYEAQ. The V segment lost 5 bases and the J segment 4 bases; nucleotides outside the gene matches: 11. Written as DNA, the CDR3 is TGTGCCAGCAGCGAAAACCCGGGACAGGGTCGCACCGGGGAGCTGTTTTTT. It encodes CASSENPGQGRTGELFF.

The chain uses TRBV6-6 and TRBJ1-2; 10 bases are a match to TRBD1. The CDR3 is 16 residues long. Trimming cost V 3 bases and J 6 bases; bases outside gene matches: 10. Germline CDR1 and CDR2: MNHNY and SVGAGI (reference sequence). The DNA for the CDR3 is TGTGCCAGCAGTTATAGGTCCGGGACAGGGGCAGATGGCTACACCTTC. Protein product: CASSYRSGTGADGYTF.

This clone has a single count. The rearrangement links TRBV27 to TRBJ1-2; TRBD1 might be the D (5 bases). This CDR3 is built from 14 residues. V was pared by 3 bases and J by 4 bases, with 12 bases between. Germline loops: CDR1 MNHEY, CDR2 SMNVEV (reference sequence). The CDR3 DNA reads TGTGCCAGCAGTTTCCAGGGTAGCGGCTATGGCTACACCTTC. It yields the protein CASSFQGSGYGYTF.

The chain employs TRBV19 and TRBJ1-3; the D gene is possibly TRBD1 (5 bases). This CDR3 is built from 14 residues. The ends were cut back, 7 bases at V and 0 bases at J, with 10 bases in the middle. The germline CDR1 and CDR2 sequences are LNHDA and SQIVND (reference sequence). The CDR3 sequence is CASNPDSSGNTIYF. The CDR3, as DNA: TGTGCCAGTAACCCCGACAGCTCTGGAAACACCATATATTTT.

The rearrangement uses TRBV27 and TRBJ1-2; weak D call: TRBD1 (6 bases). This CDR3 comprises 15 residues. Germline lookup yields CDR1 MNHEY and CDR2 SMNVEV (reference sequence). Deletions cut 0 bases from V and 6 bases from J, with 14 bases between. This chain's CDR3 is CASSLSSPGADGYTF. In DNA form, the CDR3 reads TGTGCCAGCAGTTTATCATCCCCAGGGGCGGATGGCTACACCTTC.

The J gene is TRBJ1-1, the V gene TRBV6-5; D call uncertain. This CDR3 is built from 11 residues. CDR1 and CDR2 (germline): MNHEY, SVGAGI. Trimming removed 6 bases at V and 8 bases at J, with 10 bases between. The CDR3 DNA is TGTGCCAGCAGCCACCGCAGAGAAGCTTTCTTT. Its translation is CASSHRREAFF.

This chain joins TRBV5-3 and TRBJ1-4; TRBD1 is a possible D gene (5 bases). TRBV5-3 is noted as an ORF with a role that remains uncertain. CDR3 length: 17 amino acids. V lost 3 bases, J lost 0 bases, and 15 bases lay in between. CDR3 coding DNA: TGTGCCAGAAGCTGGTGGGACTGCAAGGCAACTAATGAAAAACTGTTTTTT. It translates to CARSWWDCKATNEKLFF.